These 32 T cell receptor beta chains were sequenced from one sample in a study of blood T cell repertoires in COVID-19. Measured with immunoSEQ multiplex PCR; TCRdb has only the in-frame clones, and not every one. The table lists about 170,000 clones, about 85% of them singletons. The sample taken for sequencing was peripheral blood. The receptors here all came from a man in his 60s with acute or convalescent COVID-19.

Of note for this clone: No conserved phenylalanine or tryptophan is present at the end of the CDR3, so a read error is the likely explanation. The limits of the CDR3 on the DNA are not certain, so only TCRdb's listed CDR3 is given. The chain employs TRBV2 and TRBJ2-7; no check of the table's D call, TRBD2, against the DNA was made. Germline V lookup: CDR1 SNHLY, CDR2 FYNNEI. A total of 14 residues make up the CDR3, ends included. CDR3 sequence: CASSEYGEREQYFE.

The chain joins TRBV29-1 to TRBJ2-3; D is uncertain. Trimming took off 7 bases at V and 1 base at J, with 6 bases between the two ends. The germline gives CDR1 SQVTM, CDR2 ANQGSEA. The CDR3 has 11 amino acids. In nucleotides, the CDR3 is TGCAGCGGACTCCGCACAGATACGCAGTATTTT. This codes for CSGLRTDTQYF.

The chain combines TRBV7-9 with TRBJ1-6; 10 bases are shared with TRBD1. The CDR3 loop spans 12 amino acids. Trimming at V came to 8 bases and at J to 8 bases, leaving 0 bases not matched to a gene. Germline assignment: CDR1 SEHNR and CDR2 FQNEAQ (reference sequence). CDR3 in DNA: TGTGCCAGCGGGACAGGGGATTCACCCCTCCACTTT. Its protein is CASGTGDSPLHF.

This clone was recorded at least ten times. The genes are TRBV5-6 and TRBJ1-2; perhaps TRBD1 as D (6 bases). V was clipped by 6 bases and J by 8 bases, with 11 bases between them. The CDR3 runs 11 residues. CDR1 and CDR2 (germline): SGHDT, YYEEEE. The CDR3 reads CASTDSRGYTF. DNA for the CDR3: TGTGCCAGCACGGACAGTAGAGGCTACACCTTC.

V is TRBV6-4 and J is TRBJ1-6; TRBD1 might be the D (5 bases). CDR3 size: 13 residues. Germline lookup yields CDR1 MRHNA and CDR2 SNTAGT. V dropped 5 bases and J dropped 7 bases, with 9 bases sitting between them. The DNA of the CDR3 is TGTGCCAGCAGTACAGGTTGGAATTCACCCCTCCACTTT. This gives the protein CASSTGWNSPLHF.

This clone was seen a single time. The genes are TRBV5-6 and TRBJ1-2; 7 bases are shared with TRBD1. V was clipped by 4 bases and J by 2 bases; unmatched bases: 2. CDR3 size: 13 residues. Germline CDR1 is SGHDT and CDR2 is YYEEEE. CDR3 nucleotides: TGTGCCAGCAGCACGACAGGGAACTATGGCTACACCTTC. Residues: CASSTTGNYGYTF.

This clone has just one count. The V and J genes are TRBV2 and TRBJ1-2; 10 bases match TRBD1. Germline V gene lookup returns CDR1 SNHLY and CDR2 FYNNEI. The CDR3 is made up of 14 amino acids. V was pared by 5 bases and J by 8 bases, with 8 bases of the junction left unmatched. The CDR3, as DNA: TGTGCCAGCAGTTACCGGGACAGGGGCAGGGGCTACACCTTC. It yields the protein CASSYRDRGRGYTF.

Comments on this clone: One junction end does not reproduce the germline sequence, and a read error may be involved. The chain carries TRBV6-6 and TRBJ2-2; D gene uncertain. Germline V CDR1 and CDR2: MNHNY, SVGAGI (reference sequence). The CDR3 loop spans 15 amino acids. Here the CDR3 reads CASRYYAGNTGELFF. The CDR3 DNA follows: TGTGCCAGCAGATACTACGCAGGGAACACCGGGGAGCTGTTTTTT.

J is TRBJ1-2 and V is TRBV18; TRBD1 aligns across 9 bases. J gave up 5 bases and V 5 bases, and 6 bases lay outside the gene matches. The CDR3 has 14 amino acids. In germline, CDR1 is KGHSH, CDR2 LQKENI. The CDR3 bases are TGTGCCAGCTCAACCGGACAGGGGTCGTATGGCTACACCTTC. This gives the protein CASSTGQGSYGYTF.

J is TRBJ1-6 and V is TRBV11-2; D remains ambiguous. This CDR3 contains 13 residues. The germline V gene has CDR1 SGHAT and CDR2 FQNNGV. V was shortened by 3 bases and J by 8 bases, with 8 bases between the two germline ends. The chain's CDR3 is CASSFRTDSPLHF. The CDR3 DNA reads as TGTGCCAGCAGCTTTAGGACTGATTCACCCCTCCACTTT.

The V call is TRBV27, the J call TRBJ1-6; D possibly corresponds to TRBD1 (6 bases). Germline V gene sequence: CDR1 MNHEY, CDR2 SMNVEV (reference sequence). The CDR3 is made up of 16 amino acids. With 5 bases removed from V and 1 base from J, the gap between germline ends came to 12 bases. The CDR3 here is CASSPSTGSYNSPLHF. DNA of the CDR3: TGTGCCAGCAGTCCCAGTACAGGGTCCTATAATTCACCCCTCCACTTT.

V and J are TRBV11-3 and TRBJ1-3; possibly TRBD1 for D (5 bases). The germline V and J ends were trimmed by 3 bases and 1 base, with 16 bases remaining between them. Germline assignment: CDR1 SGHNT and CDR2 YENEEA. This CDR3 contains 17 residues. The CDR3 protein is CASSFGTDGGSGNTIYF. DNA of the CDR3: TGTGCCAGCAGCTTTGGGACGGACGGAGGGTCTGGAAACACCATATATTTT.

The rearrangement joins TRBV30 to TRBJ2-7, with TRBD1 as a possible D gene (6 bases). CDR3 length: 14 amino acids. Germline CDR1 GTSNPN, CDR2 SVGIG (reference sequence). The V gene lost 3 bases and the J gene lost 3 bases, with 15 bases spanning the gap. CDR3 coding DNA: TGTGCCTGGAGCGGTAGACAGGCCAACTACGAGCAGTACTTC. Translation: CAWSGRQANYEQYF.

The CDR3 DNA sequence: TGTGCCAGCAGCTTACCAGCGGAGACCCAGTACTTC. Translated: CASSLPAETQYF. The chain links TRBV7-2 to TRBJ2-5; D gene unclear. CDR3 size: 12 residues. V was trimmed by 2 bases and J by 5 bases, leaving 6 bases between them. CDR1 is SGHTA and CDR2 is FQGNSA in the germline V gene.

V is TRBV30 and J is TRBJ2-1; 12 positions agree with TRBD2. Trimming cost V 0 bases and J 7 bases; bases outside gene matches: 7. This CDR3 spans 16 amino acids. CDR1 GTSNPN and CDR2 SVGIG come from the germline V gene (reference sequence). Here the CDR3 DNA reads TGTGCCTGGAGTGTACGAGGGCTAGCGGGAGGGAATGAGCAGTTCTTC. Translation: CAWSVRGLAGGNEQFF.

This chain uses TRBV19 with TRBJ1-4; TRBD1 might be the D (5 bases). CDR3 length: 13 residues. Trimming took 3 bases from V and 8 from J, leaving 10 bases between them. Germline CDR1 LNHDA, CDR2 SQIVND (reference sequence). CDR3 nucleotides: TGTGCCAGTAGTATTAGGGGCGCGGAAAAACTGTTTTTT. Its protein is CASSIRGAEKLFF.

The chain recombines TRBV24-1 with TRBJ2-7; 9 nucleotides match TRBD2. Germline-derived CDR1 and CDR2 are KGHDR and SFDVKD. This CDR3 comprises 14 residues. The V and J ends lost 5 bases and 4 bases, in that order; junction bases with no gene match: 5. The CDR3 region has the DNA TGTGCCACCAGTGGAGCAAGCGGGAGGTACGAGCAGTACTTC. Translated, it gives CATSGASGRYEQYF.

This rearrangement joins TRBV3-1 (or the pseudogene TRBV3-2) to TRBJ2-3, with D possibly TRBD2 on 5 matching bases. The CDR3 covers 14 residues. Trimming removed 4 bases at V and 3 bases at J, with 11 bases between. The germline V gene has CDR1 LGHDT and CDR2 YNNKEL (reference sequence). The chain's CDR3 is CASSPASGTDTQYF. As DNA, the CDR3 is TGTGCCAGCAGCCCGGCTTCGGGGACAGATACGCAGTATTTT.

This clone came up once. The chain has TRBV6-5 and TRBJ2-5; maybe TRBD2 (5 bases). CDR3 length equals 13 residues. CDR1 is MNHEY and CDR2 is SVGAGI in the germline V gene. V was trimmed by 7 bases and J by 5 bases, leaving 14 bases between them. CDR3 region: CASMKSPGETQYF. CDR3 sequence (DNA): TGTGCCAGCATGAAAAGCCCGGGGGAGACCCAGTACTTC.

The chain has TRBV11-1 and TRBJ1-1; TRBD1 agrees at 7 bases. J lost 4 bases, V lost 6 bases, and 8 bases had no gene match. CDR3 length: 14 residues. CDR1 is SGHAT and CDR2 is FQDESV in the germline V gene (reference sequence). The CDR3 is CASSSDRAITEAFF. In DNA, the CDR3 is TGTGCCAGCAGTTCTGACAGGGCGATCACTGAAGCTTTCTTT.

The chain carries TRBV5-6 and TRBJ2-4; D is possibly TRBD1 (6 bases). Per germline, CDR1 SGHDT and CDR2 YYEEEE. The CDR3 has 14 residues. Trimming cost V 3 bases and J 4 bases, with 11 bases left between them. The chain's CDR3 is CASSSRDTKNIQYF. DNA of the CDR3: TGTGCCAGCAGCTCCCGGGACACTAAAAACATTCAGTACTTC.

The CDR3 region has the DNA TGTGCCAGCAGCCTCTTCCCTCACAGGGCCGGGGAGCTGTTTTTT. Translating gives CASSLFPHRAGELFF. This sequence joins TRBV5-5 and TRBJ2-2; weak D call: TRBD1 (6 bases). Trimming removed 4 bases at V and 6 bases at J, with 16 bases between. The CDR3 totals 15 residues. Per the germline V gene, CDR1 is SGHKS and CDR2 is YYEKEE (reference sequence). The variable domain in full, with the rest retrieved from reference TRBV5-5 and TRBJ2-2, is DAGVTQSPTHLIKTRGQQVTLRCSPISGHKSVSWYQQVLGQGPQFIFQYYEKEERGRGNFPDRFSARQFPNYSSELNVNALLLGDSALYLCASSLFPHRAGELFFGEGSRLTVL.

The CDR3 reads CASSLDGRYNEQFF. The CDR3, as DNA: TGCGCCAGCAGCTTGGACGGTCGTTACAATGAGCAGTTCTTC. The J gene is TRBJ2-1, the V gene TRBV5-1, with D uncertain. The germline V gene encodes CDR1 SGHRS and CDR2 YFSETQ. Trimming took 0 bases from V and 4 from J, leaving 8 bases between them. There are 14 residues in the CDR3.

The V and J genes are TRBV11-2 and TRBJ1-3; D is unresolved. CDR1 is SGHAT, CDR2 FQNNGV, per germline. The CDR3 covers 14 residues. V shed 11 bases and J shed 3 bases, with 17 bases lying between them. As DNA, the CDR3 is TGTGCCGGCCGCCCGTATCGCGGTGGAAACACCATATATTTT. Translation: CAGRPYRGGNTIYF.

CDR3: CAWSPGNYEQYV. The CDR3 coding sequence is TGTGCCTGGAGTCCGGGGAACTACGAGCAGTACGTC. The V gene is TRBV30, the J gene TRBJ2-7; a possible D gene is TRBD2 (5 bases). The germline V gene has CDR1 GTSNPN and CDR2 SVGIG (reference sequence). The CDR3 is 12 residues long. Trimming shortened V by 2 bases and J by 3 bases, and 8 bases separated the two germline ends.

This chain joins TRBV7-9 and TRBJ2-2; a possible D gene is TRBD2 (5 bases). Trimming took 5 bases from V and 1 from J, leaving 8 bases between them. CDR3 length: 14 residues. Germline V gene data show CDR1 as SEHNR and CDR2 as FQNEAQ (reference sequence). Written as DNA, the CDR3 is TGTGCCAGCAGCCTAGGAGGGAACACCGGGGAGCTGTTTTTT. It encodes CASSLGGNTGELFF.

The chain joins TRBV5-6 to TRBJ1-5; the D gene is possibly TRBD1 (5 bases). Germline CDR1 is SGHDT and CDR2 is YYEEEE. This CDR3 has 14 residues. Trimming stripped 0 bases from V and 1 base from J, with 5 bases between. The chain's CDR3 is CASSLAGSNQPQHF. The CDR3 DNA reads TGTGCCAGCAGCTTGGCAGGGAGCAATCAGCCCCAGCATTTT.

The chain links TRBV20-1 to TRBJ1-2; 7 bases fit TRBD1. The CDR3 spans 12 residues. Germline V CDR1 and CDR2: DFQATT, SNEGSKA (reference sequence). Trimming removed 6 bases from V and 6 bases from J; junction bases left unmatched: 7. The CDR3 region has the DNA TGCAGTGCCAGTCTCGGACAGGATGGCTACACCTTC. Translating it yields CSASLGQDGYTF.

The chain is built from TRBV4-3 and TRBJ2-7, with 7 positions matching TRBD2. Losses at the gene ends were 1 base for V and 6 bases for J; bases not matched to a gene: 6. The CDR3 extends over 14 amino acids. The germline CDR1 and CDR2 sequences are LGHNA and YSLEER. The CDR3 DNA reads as TGCGCCAGCAGCCAAGGAGGAGTAGCGGGCGAGCAGTACTTC. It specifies CASSQGGVAGEQYF.

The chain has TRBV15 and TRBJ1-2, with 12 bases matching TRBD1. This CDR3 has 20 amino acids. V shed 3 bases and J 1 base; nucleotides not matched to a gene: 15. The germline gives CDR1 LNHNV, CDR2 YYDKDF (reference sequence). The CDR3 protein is CATSSSRYSGDRGLNYGYTF. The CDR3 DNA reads TGTGCCACCAGCAGCTCCAGGTACTCGGGGGACAGGGGGCTTAACTATGGCTACACCTTC.

The CDR3 is CASTRTGGSNYGYTF. In nucleotides, the CDR3 is TGTGCCAGCACTAGGACCGGGGGATCTAACTATGGCTACACCTTC. This chain uses TRBV6-5 with TRBJ1-2; weak D call: TRBD1 (5 bases). The CDR3 has 15 residues. The germline gives CDR1 MNHEY, CDR2 SVGAGI. The V end was cut by 7 bases, the J end by 0 bases, with 15 bases between.

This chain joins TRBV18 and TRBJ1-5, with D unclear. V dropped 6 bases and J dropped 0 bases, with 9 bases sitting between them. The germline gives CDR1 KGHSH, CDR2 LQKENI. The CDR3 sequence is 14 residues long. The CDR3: CASSRLNSNQPQHF. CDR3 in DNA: TGTGCCAGCTCGCGGCTTAATAGCAATCAGCCCCAGCATTTT.